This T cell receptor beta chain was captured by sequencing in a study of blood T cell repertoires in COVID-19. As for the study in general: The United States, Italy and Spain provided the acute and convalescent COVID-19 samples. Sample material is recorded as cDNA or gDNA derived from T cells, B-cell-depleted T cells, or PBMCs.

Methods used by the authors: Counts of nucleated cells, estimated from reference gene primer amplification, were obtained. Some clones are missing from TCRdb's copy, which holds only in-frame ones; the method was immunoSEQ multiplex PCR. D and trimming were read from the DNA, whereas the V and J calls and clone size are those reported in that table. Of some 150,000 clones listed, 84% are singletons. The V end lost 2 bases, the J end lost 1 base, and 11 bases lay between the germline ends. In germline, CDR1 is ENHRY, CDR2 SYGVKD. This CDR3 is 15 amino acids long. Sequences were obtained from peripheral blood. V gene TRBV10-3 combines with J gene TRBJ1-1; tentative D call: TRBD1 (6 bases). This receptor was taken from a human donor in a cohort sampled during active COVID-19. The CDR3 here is CAISEPGTQNTEAFF. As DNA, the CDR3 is TGTGCCATCAGTGAGCCCGGGACACAGAACACTGAAGCTTTCTTT.